One and the same sample provided the 28 T cell receptor beta chains below, sequenced in a study of blood T cell repertoires in COVID-19 (dated by TCRdb to 2020 to 2022). Library generation was performed with the immunoSEQ multiplex PCR assay. This immuneACCESS table, as held by TCRdb, lists in-frame sequences with V and J called but not all clones. Of the missing ones, under half trace to an unresolved V gene in checked studies; the others have no known cause. The sample records around 300,000 clones, 85% to 90% of which are singletons. 3.7% of the sample lies in the top ten. Sample: peripheral blood. Every receptor here comes from a woman between 40 and 55 years old with acute or convalescent COVID-19.

V is TRBV11-3 and J is TRBJ2-3; D perhaps matches TRBD1 (6 bases). Germline V gene sequence: CDR1 SGHNT, CDR2 YENEEA. The CDR3 is 16 residues long. V shed 5 bases and J shed 2 bases, with 17 bases lying between them. CDR3 nucleotides: TGTGCCAGCAGCCTAGGCGGCAGGGGACACACAGATACGCAGTATTTT. Encoded protein: CASSLGGRGHTDTQYF.

V usage is TRBV3-1 (or the pseudogene TRBV3-2) and J usage is TRBJ2-7; no reliable D call. The CDR3 spans 15 residues. V lost 1 base and J lost 0, with 10 bases in between. Germline CDR1 LGHDT, CDR2 YNNKEL (reference sequence). The CDR3 DNA reads as TGTGCCAGCAGCCAAGGTCTTGGGCCCTCCTACGAGCAGTACGTC. Translating it yields CASSQGLGPSYEQYV.

V usage is TRBV4-1 and J usage is TRBJ1-2; a possible D gene is TRBD1 (6 bases). CDR1 and CDR2 (germline): MGHRA, YSYEKL. CDR3 length: 16 amino acids. Trimming cost V 6 bases and J 3 bases, with 20 bases left between them. CDR3 residues: CASRRMTVSGDYGYTF. In DNA form, the CDR3 reads TGCGCCAGCAGGAGAATGACAGTCTCAGGGGACTATGGCTACACCTTC.

This chain joins TRBV12-5 and TRBJ1-5, with a tentative D call TRBD1 (6 bases). The V gene's germline CDR1 is LGHNT and CDR2 FRNRAP. This CDR3 region has 17 residues. Trimming took off 5 bases at V and 2 bases at J, with 19 bases between the two ends. The chain's CDR3 is CASGRGGVVLGNQPQHF. The CDR3 region has the DNA TGTGCTAGTGGTCGAGGGGGGGTCGTTTTGGGCAATCAGCCCCAGCATTTT.

The CDR3 loop reads CATPREQPGSCQPQHF. CDR3 DNA: TGTGCCACTCCGAGGGAGCAGCCCGGGAGTTGTCAGCCCCAGCATTTT. The chain links TRBV24-1 to TRBJ1-5; D gene ambiguous. The CDR3 consists of 16 residues. From germline, CDR1 is KGHDR and CDR2 SFDVKD. Trimming left V 10 bases short and J 6 bases short, with 24 bases between.

This clone was seen only once. This chain uses TRBV5-1 with TRBJ1-1; possible D gene TRBD1, 6 bases. Germline CDR1 SGHRS, CDR2 YFSETQ. V lost 4 bases and J lost 0, with 19 bases in between. This CDR3 is 17 amino acids long. Written as DNA, the CDR3 is TGCGCCAGCAGCCCAGGCAGGGGTCGCACTTTGAACACTGAAGCTTTCTTT. This gives the protein CASSPGRGRTLNTEAFF.

This clone has just a few counts. The chain has TRBV3-1 (or the pseudogene TRBV3-2) and TRBJ2-5; possible D gene TRBD1, 6 bases. Trimming stripped 7 bases from V and 6 bases from J, with 12 bases between. The CDR3 consists of 12 residues. Germline CDR1 and CDR2: LGHDT and YNNKEL (reference sequence). This CDR3 reads CASTTGMKTQYF. DNA of the CDR3: TGTGCCAGCACCACAGGGATGAAGACCCAGTACTTC.

V and J are TRBV19 and TRBJ1-5; 7 bases map to TRBD1. The CDR3 consists of 14 residues. The trim removed 5 bases at V and 7 bases at J, leaving 8 bases unmatched. Germline V gives CDR1 LNHDA, CDR2 SQIVND (reference sequence). The CDR3 loop reads CASSGDRASQPQHF. The DNA of the CDR3 is TGTGCCAGTAGTGGAGACAGGGCGAGCCAGCCCCAGCATTTT.

CDR3 loop: CASSETGPFGGNTIYF. DNA for the CDR3: TGTGCCAGCAGCGAGACAGGGCCCTTTGGTGGAAACACCATATATTTT. This chain connects TRBV5-5 to TRBJ1-3; TRBD1 matches 7 bases. The CDR3 contains 16 residues. The J segment lost 3 bases and the V segment lost 4 bases, leaving 10 bases of the junction unmatched. The germline V gene has CDR1 SGHKS and CDR2 YYEKEE (reference sequence).

The chain combines TRBV7-2 with TRBJ1-6; no definite D call. In germline, CDR1 is SGHTA, CDR2 FQGNSA. The CDR3 is 18 amino acids. V was shortened by 2 bases and J by 0 bases, with 14 bases between the two germline ends. Here the CDR3 reads CASSLYRLKSSYNSPLHF. Written as DNA, the CDR3 is TGTGCCAGCAGCTTATACCGACTCAAAAGCTCCTATAATTCACCCCTCCACTTT.

This clone has a single count. The chain links TRBV5-5 to TRBJ1-1, with D possibly matching TRBD1 (6 bases). Germline-derived CDR1 and CDR2 are SGHKS and YYEKEE (reference sequence). The CDR3 length is 14 residues. V lost 6 bases to trimming and J lost 7 bases, with 19 bases between them. This CDR3 is CASNKVGGPIEAFF. As DNA, the CDR3 is TGTGCCAGCAACAAGGTGGGGGGGCCGATTGAAGCTTTCTTT.

V and J are TRBV9 and TRBJ1-2; D unclear. Germline CDR1 SGDLS, CDR2 YYNGEE. The CDR3 totals 13 residues. V gave up 3 bases and J gave up 7 bases, with 13 bases separating them. The CDR3 loop is CASSAAVRLGYTF. For the CDR3, the DNA is TGTGCCAGCAGCGCAGCGGTACGGCTTGGCTACACCTTC.

The rearrangement joins TRBV19 to TRBJ1-1; 11 bases map to TRBD1. The CDR3 runs 19 residues. The V segment lost 3 bases and the J segment 1 base; nucleotides outside the gene matches: 13. Looked up from germline, CDR1 is LNHDA and CDR2 is SQIVND (reference sequence). The CDR3 reads CASSMERTGGLGKNTEAFF. DNA for the CDR3: TGTGCCAGTAGTATGGAGCGGACAGGGGGCCTGGGGAAGAACACTGAAGCTTTCTTT. The whole variable domain, remainder taken from reference TRBV19 and TRBJ1-1, is DGGITQSPKYLFRKEGQNVTLSCEQNLNHDAMYWYRQDPGQGLRLIYYSQIVNDFQKGDIAEGYSVSREKKESFPLTVTSAQKNPTAFYLCASSMERTGGLGKNTEAFFGQGTRLTVV.

V usage is TRBV19 and J usage is TRBJ1-3; TRBD1 might be the D (5 bases). The V end lost 3 bases, the J end lost 0 bases, and 9 bases lay between the germline ends. Germline V CDR1 and CDR2: LNHDA, SQIVND (reference sequence). CDR3 length: 15 amino acids. CDR3 nucleotide sequence: TGTGCCAGTAGTATTGGGGGGGGCTCTGGAAACACCATATATTTT. It yields the protein CASSIGGGSGNTIYF.

In its sample, this clone was seen a few times. This rearrangement joins TRBV9 to TRBJ2-7; a possible D gene is TRBD1 (6 bases). Germline CDR1 and CDR2: SGDLS and YYNGEE. The length of the CDR3 is 15 residues. The V and J ends lost 4 bases and 5 bases respectively, with 19 bases between them. The CDR3 is CASSTPFGGGHEQYV. CDR3 DNA: TGTGCCAGCAGCACCCCTTTTGGGGGCGGCCACGAGCAGTACGTC.

V gene TRBV7-8 combines with J gene TRBJ2-3; 7 bases line up with TRBD2. This CDR3 is 15 amino acids long. The germline V gene encodes CDR1 SGHVS and CDR2 FQNEAQ. The J segment lost 1 base and the V segment lost 4 bases, leaving 5 bases of the junction unmatched. CDR3 DNA sequence: TGTGCCAGCAGCTCCCTTCGGGGGGGCACAGATACGCAGTATTTT. Translated, it gives CASSSLRGGTDTQYF.

The rearrangement links TRBV2 to TRBJ2-5, with 14 bases lining up with TRBD2. CDR1 is SNHLY and CDR2 is FYNNEI in the germline V gene. The CDR3 spans 13 residues. Losses at the gene ends were 8 bases for V and 9 bases for J; bases not matched to a gene: 5. The CDR3 region is CASGLAGGRAQYF. For the CDR3, the DNA is TGTGCCAGCGGACTAGCGGGGGGTCGGGCCCAGTACTTC.

This chain uses TRBV5-1 with TRBJ1-2, with TRBD1 as a possible D gene (5 bases). Germline loops: CDR1 SGHRS, CDR2 YFSETQ. The CDR3 has 14 amino acids. The ends were cut back, 0 bases at V and 3 bases at J, with 9 bases in the middle. The CDR3 DNA is TGCGCCAGCAGCTTGGCCGCGACAGACTATGGCTACACCTTC. Translation: CASSLAATDYGYTF.

V and J are TRBV10-3 and TRBJ1-4, with D perhaps matching TRBD1 (6 bases). Between the trimmed V and J ends, which lost 7 bases and 4 bases, there was a span of 16 bases. Per germline, CDR1 ENHRY and CDR2 SYGVKD. This CDR3 contains 15 residues. The CDR3 here is CAIKDSGSINEKLFF. CDR3 nucleotides: TGTGCCATCAAGGACAGTGGATCTATTAATGAAAAACTGTTTTTT.

The chain combines TRBV28 with TRBJ1-2; 8 nucleotides match TRBD1. This CDR3 comprises 15 residues. The trim removed 6 bases at V and 7 bases at J, leaving 13 bases unmatched. CDR1 is MDHEN, CDR2 SYDVKM, per germline. DNA of the CDR3: TGTGCCAGCAGCCCTCAGACAGGGGTGGTACGTGGCTACACCTTC. It encodes CASSPQTGVVRGYTF.

The gene calls are TRBV2 and TRBJ1-4; D is uncertain. V lost 8 bases and J 10 bases, leaving 17 bases between the germline ends. This CDR3 spans 13 amino acids. Germline V CDR1 and CDR2: SNHLY, FYNNEI. CDR3 nucleotide sequence: TGTGCCAGCCAGGCCGCCGGAGGTGGAAAACTGTTTTTT. It specifies CASQAAGGGKLFF.

The V call is TRBV18, the J call TRBJ1-1; the match to TRBD1 covers 7 bases. Germline lookup yields CDR1 KGHSH and CDR2 LQKENI. The V and J ends lost 4 bases and 1 base, in that order; junction bases with no gene match: 6. This CDR3 is 15 amino acids long. As DNA, the CDR3 is TGTGCCAGCTCACGTGGCGACAGGGCGAACACTGAAGCTTTCTTT. Amino acid sequence: CASSRGDRANTEAFF.

This chain joins TRBV5-8 and TRBJ1-5, with D maybe TRBD1 (6 bases). The germline V gene has CDR1 SGHTS and CDR2 YDEGEE. V was clipped by 2 bases and J by 0 bases, with 9 bases between them. The CDR3 is 15 residues long. CDR3 sequence: CASSLRGSSNQPQHF. The CDR3 region has the DNA TGTGCCAGCAGCTTAAGGGGGTCTAGCAATCAGCCCCAGCATTTT. Based on the CDR3 plus reference TRBV5-8 and TRBJ1-5, the full variable domain is EAGVTQSPTHLIKTRGQQATLRCSPISGHTSVYWYQQALGLGLQFLLWYDEGEERNRGNFPPRFSGRQFPNYSSELNVNALELEDSALYLCASSLRGSSNQPQHFGDGTRLSIL.

The J gene is TRBJ1-1, the V gene TRBV4-1, with TRBD1 as a possible D gene (5 bases). Germline V gives CDR1 MGHRA, CDR2 YSYEKL. V lost 3 bases, J lost 4 bases, and 9 bases lay in between. The CDR3 consists of 13 residues. The DNA of the CDR3 is TGCGCCAGCAGCCAGGGGGGTAGCACTGAAGCTTTCTTT. Protein sequence: CASSQGGSTEAFF.

The J gene is TRBJ1-5, the V gene TRBV13; D ambiguous. Between the trimmed V and J ends, which lost 4 bases and 7 bases, there was a span of 17 bases. Germline V gene lookup returns CDR1 PRHDT and CDR2 FYEKMQ (reference sequence). The CDR3 is made up of 15 amino acids. The CDR3 reads CASSSRRDPPQPQHF. DNA for the CDR3: TGTGCCAGCAGCTCCCGGAGGGATCCACCCCAGCCCCAGCATTTT.

This clone was seen a handful of times. V is TRBV19 and J is TRBJ1-2; possibly TRBD1 for D (5 bases). The CDR3 spans 13 residues. Trimming cost V 10 bases and J 4 bases, with 16 bases left between them. The germline V gene has CDR1 LNHDA and CDR2 SQIVND (reference sequence). As DNA, the CDR3 is TGTGCCATCCTACGGCCGGGGGGCTATGGCTACACCTTC. As protein: CAILRPGGYGYTF.

This chain links TRBV29-1 with TRBJ1-2, with 9 nucleotides matching TRBD1. The CDR3 consists of 13 residues. Looked up from germline, CDR1 is SQVTM and CDR2 is ANQGSEA. V was clipped by 6 bases and J by 6 bases; unmatched bases: 8. The DNA for the CDR3 is TGCAGCGTCGACGGGACAGGGAGGCATGGCTACACCTTC. Protein product: CSVDGTGRHGYTF.

The chain has TRBV11-2 and TRBJ1-2; TRBD1 matches 8 bases. The V segment lost 5 bases and the J segment 5 bases; nucleotides outside the gene matches: 4. The CDR3 is 13 residues long. Germline assignment: CDR1 SGHAT and CDR2 FQNNGV. The CDR3 nucleotides read TGTGCCAGCAGCCAGGGACAGGCTTATGGCTACACCTTC. Translated, it gives CASSQGQAYGYTF.